This entry describes one T cell receptor (beta chain). This sample is part of a study of blood T cell repertoires in COVID-19. Measured with immunoSEQ multiplex PCR; TCRdb has only the in-frame clones, and not every one. The sample has hundreds of thousands of clones; approximately 79% are singletons. The clonotype comes from a woman aged 40 to 49 with active or convalescent COVID-19. Input material: peripheral blood.

The CDR3 reads CASSPTQGRARETQYF. Written as DNA, the CDR3 is TGCGCCAGCAGCCCCACCCAAGGGAGGGCCCGGGAGACCCAGTACTTC. The chain combines TRBV5-1 with TRBJ2-5; 7 bases agree with TRBD2. Germline V gene sequence: CDR1 SGHRS, CDR2 YFSETQ. Trimming took 4 bases from V and 5 from J; bases not matched to a gene: 14. The CDR3 contains 16 residues.